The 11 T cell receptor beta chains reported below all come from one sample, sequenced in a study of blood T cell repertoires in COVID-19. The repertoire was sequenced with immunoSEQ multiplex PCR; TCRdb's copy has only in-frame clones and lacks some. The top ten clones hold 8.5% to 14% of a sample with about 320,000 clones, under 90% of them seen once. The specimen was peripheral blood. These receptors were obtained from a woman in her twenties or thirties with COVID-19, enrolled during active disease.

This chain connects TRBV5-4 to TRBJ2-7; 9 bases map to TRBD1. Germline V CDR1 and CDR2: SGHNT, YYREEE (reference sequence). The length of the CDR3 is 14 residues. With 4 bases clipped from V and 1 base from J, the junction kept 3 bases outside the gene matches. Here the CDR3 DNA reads TGTGCCAGCAGCCTGGACAGGGGATCCTACGAGCAGTACTTC. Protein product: CASSLDRGSYEQYF. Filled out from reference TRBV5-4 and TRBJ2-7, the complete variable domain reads ETGVTQSPTHLIKTRGQQVTLRCSSQSGHNTVSWYQQALGQGPQFIFQYYREEENGRGNFPPRFSGLQFPNYSSELNVNALELDDSALYLCASSLDRGSYEQYFGPGTRLTVT.

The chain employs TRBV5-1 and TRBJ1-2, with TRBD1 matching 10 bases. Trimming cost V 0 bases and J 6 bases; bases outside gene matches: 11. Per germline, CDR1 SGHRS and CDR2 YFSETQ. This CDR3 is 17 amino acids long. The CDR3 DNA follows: TGCGCCAGCAGCTTGGACGACCCTCGGGACAGGGGAGATGGCTACACCTTC. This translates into CASSLDDPRDRGDGYTF.

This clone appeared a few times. The CDR3 reads CASRNLGVGGPQHF. CDR3 bases: TGCGCCAGCAGGAATCTGGGAGTCGGGGGGCCCCAGCATTTT. The rearrangement uses TRBV4-1 and TRBJ1-5; D possibly corresponds to TRBD1 (5 bases). This CDR3 spans 14 amino acids. Germline assignment: CDR1 MGHRA and CDR2 YSYEKL. The germline V and J ends were trimmed by 6 bases and 9 bases, with 18 bases remaining between them.

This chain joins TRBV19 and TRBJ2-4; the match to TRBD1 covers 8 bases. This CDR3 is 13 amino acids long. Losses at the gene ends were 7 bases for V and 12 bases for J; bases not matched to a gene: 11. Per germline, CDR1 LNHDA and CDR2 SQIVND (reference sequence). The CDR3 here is CASNHGQGENQYF. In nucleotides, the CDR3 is TGTGCCAGTAATCACGGACAGGGCGAAAATCAGTACTTC.

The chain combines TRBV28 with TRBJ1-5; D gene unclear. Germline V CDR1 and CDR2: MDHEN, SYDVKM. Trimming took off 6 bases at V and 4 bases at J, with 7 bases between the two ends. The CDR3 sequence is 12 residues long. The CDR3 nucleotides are TGTGCCAGCAGATTGTTAAATCAGCCCCAGCATTTT. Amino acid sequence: CASRLLNQPQHF. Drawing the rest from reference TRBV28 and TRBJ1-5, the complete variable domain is DVKVTQSSRYLVKRTGEKVFLECVQDMDHENMFWYRQDPGLGLRLIYFSYDVKMKEKGDIPEGYSVSREKKERFSLILESASTNQTSMYLCASRLLNQPQHFGDGTRLSIL.

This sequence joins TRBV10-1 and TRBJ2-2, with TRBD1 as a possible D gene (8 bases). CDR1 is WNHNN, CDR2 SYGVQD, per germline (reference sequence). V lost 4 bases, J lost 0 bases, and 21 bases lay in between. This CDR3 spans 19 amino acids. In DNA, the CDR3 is TGCGCCAGCAGTGGAACGGGGGGACAGGAGAATCCGAACACCGGGGAGCTGTTTTTT. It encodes CASSGTGGQENPNTGELFF.

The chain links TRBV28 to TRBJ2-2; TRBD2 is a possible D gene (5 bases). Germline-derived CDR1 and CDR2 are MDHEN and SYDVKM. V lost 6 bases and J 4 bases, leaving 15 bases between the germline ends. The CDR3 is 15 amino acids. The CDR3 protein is CASRARQRATGELFF. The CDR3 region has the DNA TGTGCCAGCAGAGCTCGTCAGAGGGCCACCGGGGAGCTGTTTTTT.

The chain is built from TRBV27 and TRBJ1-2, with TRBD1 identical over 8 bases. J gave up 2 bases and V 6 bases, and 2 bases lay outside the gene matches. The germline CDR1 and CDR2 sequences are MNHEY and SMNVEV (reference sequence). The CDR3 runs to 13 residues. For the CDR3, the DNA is TGTGCCAGCAGATGGACAGGGAACTATGGCTACACCTTC. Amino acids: CASRWTGNYGYTF.

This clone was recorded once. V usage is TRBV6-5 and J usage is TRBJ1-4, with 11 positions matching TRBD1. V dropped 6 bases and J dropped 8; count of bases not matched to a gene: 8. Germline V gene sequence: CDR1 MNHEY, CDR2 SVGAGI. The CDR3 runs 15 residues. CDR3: CASRSGQGAWEKLFF. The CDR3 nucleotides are TGTGCCAGCAGATCCGGACAGGGGGCTTGGGAAAAACTGTTTTTT.

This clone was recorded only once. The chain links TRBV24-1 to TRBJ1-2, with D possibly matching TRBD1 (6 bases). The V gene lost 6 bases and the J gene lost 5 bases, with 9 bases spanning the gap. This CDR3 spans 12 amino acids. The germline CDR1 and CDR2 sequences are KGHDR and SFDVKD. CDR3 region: CATSKGGYGYTF. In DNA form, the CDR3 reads TGTGCCACCAGTAAGGGGGGGTATGGCTACACCTTC.

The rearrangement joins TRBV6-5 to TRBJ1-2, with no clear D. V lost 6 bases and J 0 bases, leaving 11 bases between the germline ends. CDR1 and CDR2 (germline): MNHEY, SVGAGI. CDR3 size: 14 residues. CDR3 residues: CASRRHPANYGYTF. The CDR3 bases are TGTGCCAGCAGAAGACACCCAGCTAACTATGGCTACACCTTC.